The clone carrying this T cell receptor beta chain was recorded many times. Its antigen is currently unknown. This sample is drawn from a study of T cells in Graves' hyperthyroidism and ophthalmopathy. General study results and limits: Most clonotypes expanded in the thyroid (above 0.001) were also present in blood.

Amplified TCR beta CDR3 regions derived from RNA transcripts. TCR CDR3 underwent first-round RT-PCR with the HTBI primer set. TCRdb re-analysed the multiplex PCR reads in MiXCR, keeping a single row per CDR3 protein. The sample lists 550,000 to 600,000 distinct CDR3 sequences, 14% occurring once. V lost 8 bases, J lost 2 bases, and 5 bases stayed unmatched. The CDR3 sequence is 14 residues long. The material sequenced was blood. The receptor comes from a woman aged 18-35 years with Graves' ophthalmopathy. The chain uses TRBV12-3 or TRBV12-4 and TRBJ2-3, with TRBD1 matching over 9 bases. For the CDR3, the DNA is TGTGCCAGCTGGGGACAGGGATCCACAGATACGCAGTATTTT. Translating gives CASWGQGSTDTQYF.